This TCR beta chain was retrieved from a study of PD-1 blockade in classical Hodgkin lymphoma. Study details: Nivolumab 3 mg/kg was given intravenously every 2 weeks. Study findings and constraints: Those achieving complete response showed baseline diversity like newly diagnosed patients. Exclusion covered patients beginning nivolumab under 1 year post-ASCT. Newly diagnosed patients reportedly had lower baseline TCR diversity than healthy donors.

Germline CDR1 reads SGHTA; CDR2 reads FQGTGA. The CDR3 loop spans 15 amino acids. Trimming stripped 2 bases from V and 0 bases from J, with 9 bases between. The data were produced by immunoSEQ multiplex PCR, yet TCRdb's version contains in-frame clones alone and is incomplete. The table records tens of thousands of clones, approximately 80% of them present only once. As to this clone: No antigen is known for it.

Described time point: cycle 4 day 1 (C4D1), after 6 weeks of nivolumab. Each patient relapsed following autologous stem cell transplantation, and prior brentuximab vedotin exposure differed. The receptor was derived from a human donor with classical Hodgkin lymphoma. The chain joins TRBV7-3 to TRBJ2-3; tentatively, D is TRBD1 (5 bases). The specimen comprised peripheral blood mononuclear cells (PBMCs), sampled before the fourth cycle of nivolumab. The chain's CDR3 is CASSLLGASTDTQYF. CDR3 DNA: TGTGCCAGCAGCTTATTAGGGGCTAGCACAGATACGCAGTATTTT.